This T cell receptor (beta chain) was identified in a study of blood T cell repertoires in COVID-19. CDR3 length: 14 residues. CDR1 is SGHRS, CDR2 YFSETQ, per germline. V trimming: 4 bases; J trimming: 7 bases; junction bases outside the gene matches: 5. Data came from immunoSEQ multiplex PCR; TCRdb stores just in-frame clones and leaves some out. The sample contains under 100,000 clones, 85% to 90% of which appear only once. This chain joins TRBV5-1 and TRBJ2-1, with 10 nucleotides matching TRBD1. This sequence was found in a man between 35 and 55 years old with acute or convalescent COVID-19. The sequenced material came from peripheral blood. The CDR3 sequence is CASSRGQGNNEQFF. CDR3 bases: TGCGCCAGCAGCCGGGGACAGGGGAATAATGAGCAGTTCTTC.